Shown below are 31 T cell receptor beta chains from a single sample sequenced in a study of blood T cell repertoires in COVID-19 (dated by TCRdb to about 2020). Library creation used the immunoSEQ multiplex PCR assay. The immuneACCESS repertoire file appears here via TCRdb, limited to in-frame rearrangements. These files lack a portion of the clones; in checked studies, under half of the deficit traces to unresolved V genes, and the cause of the others is not known. Here the sample has fewer than 350,000 clones; roughly 88% occur a single time. The leading ten clones occupy 1.6% of the sample. The sample consisted of peripheral blood. The origin of the receptors is a woman aged 25 to 39 with COVID-19, enrolled during active disease.

The V gene is TRBV9, the J gene TRBJ2-5; 8 nucleotides match TRBD2. CDR1 is SGDLS, CDR2 YYNGEE, per germline. The CDR3 extends over 14 amino acids. V lost 4 bases to trimming and J lost 4 bases; unmatched junction nucleotides: 6. CDR3 region: CASSSTGGPETQYF. For the CDR3, the DNA is TGTGCCAGCAGCTCCACGGGGGGGCCAGAGACCCAGTACTTC.

The chain uses TRBV7-8 and TRBJ2-7; 12 nucleotides match TRBD2. The CDR3 sequence is 19 residues long. The V gene end was trimmed by 0 bases and the J gene end by 2 bases; junction bases not matched to a gene: 11. Germline V gives CDR1 SGHVS, CDR2 FQNEAQ. CDR3: CASSLAQRASGGETYEQYF. The CDR3 DNA reads TGTGCCAGCAGCTTAGCGCAGCGGGCTAGCGGGGGGGAAACCTACGAGCAGTACTTC. The full variable domain, in which reference TRBV7-8 and TRBJ2-7 provide the parts outside the CDR3, is GAGVSQSPRYKVAKRGQDVALRCDPISGHVSLFWYQQALGQGPEFLTYFQNEAQLDKSGLPSDRFFAERPEGSVSTLKIQRTQQEDSAVYLCASSLAQRASGGETYEQYFGPGTRLTVT.

This sequence joins TRBV18 and TRBJ2-5, with D unclear. The CDR3 length is 14 residues. Germline V lookup: CDR1 KGHSH, CDR2 LQKENI. V lost 3 bases and J 4 bases, leaving 12 bases between the germline ends. The CDR3 coding sequence is TGTGCCAGCTCACCTCTTCGAGGTGGAGAGACCCAGTACTTC. This codes for CASSPLRGGETQYF.

The gene calls are TRBV9 and TRBJ2-1; 7 bases agree with TRBD2. This CDR3 is 15 amino acids long. Germline V CDR1 and CDR2: SGDLS, YYNGEE. The V segment lost 3 bases and the J segment 3 bases; nucleotides outside the gene matches: 6. CDR3 sequence: CASSAAGVSYNEQFF. CDR3 nucleotides: TGTGCCAGCAGCGCCGCGGGGGTTAGCTACAATGAGCAGTTCTTC. The full variable domain, completed using reference TRBV9 and TRBJ2-1, is DSGVTQTPKHLITATGQRVTLRCSPRSGDLSVYWYQQSLDQGLQFLIQYYNGEERAKGNILERFSAQQFPDLHSELNLSSLELGDSALYFCASSAAGVSYNEQFFGPGTRLTVL.

V and J are TRBV9 and TRBJ1-6; D perhaps matches TRBD1 (6 bases). The CDR3 length is 15 residues. Germline CDR1 is SGDLS and CDR2 is YYNGEE. V was pared by 5 bases and J by 11 bases, with 20 bases between. In DNA form, the CDR3 reads TGTGCCAGCAGATCCGGGACACACCCACAGGCACCCCTCCACTTT. It translates to CASRSGTHPQAPLHF.

The chain is built from TRBV6-2 or TRBV6-3 and TRBJ2-5; D is possibly TRBD2 (5 bases). Trimming took 2 bases from V and 7 from J, leaving 8 bases between them. Germline CDR1 MNHEY, CDR2 SVGEGT. The CDR3 covers 12 residues. CDR3: CASSYQAGTQYF. The CDR3 DNA follows: TGTGCCAGCAGTTACCAGGCGGGGACCCAGTACTTC.

V gene TRBV5-4 combines with J gene TRBJ1-5, with a possible D match to TRBD1 (5 bases). Germline V CDR1 and CDR2: SGHNT, YYREEE (reference sequence). CDR3 size: 16 residues. V was clipped by 2 bases and J by 1 base, with 13 bases between them. Here the CDR3 reads CASSFTGGGSNQPQHF. CDR3 bases: TGTGCCAGCAGCTTTACGGGCGGGGGGAGCAATCAGCCCCAGCATTTT. Together with reference TRBV5-4 and TRBJ1-5, the CDR3 gives the full variable domain: ETGVTQSPTHLIKTRGQQVTLRCSSQSGHNTVSWYQQALGQGPQFIFQYYREEENGRGNFPPRFSGLQFPNYSSELNVNALELDDSALYLCASSFTGGGSNQPQHFGDGTRLSIL.

At least ten counts were recorded for this clone. This chain uses TRBV2 with TRBJ2-3; 8 nucleotides match TRBD1. Per germline, CDR1 SNHLY and CDR2 FYNNEI. Trimming removed 6 bases from V and 5 bases from J; junction bases left unmatched: 7. The CDR3 sequence is 14 residues long. In DNA form, the CDR3 reads TGTGCCAGCAGCCCGGGACAGGCCGGAGATACGCAGTATTTT. Translating it yields CASSPGQAGDTQYF.

V usage is TRBV12-5 and J usage is TRBJ2-6; the D gene is possibly TRBD2 (5 bases). The CDR3 has 20 amino acids. Germline CDR1 is LGHNT and CDR2 is FRNRAP. The V gene lost 0 bases and the J gene lost 0 bases, with 18 bases spanning the gap. The chain's CDR3 is CASGLVRRGVRSSGANVLTF. CDR3 DNA: TGTGCTAGTGGTTTGGTAAGACGGGGAGTTCGGTCCTCTGGGGCCAACGTCCTGACTTTC.

The rearrangement links TRBV5-6 to TRBJ1-6; no clear D. Germline-derived CDR1 and CDR2 are SGHDT and YYEEEE. The CDR3 spans 14 residues. Trimming shortened V by 3 bases and J by 6 bases, and 10 bases separated the two germline ends. The CDR3 region is CASSYNRGNSPLHF. CDR3 nucleotides: TGTGCCAGCAGCTACAATCGGGGTAATTCACCCCTCCACTTT. The full variable domain, with the rest looked up from reference TRBV5-6 and TRBJ1-6, is DAGVTQSPTHLIKTRGQQVTLRCSPKSGHDTVSWYQQALGQGPQFIFQYYEEEERQRGNFPDRFSGHQFPNYSSELNVNALLLGDSALYLCASSYNRGNSPLHFGNGTRLTVT.

The CDR3 protein is CASSPDYGYTF. CDR3 in DNA: TGTGCCAGCTCACCAGACTATGGCTACACCTTC. The rearrangement uses TRBV2 and TRBJ1-2, with unresolved D. Germline V gene data show CDR1 as SNHLY and CDR2 as FYNNEI. V shed 8 bases and J shed 3 bases, with 7 bases lying between them. The CDR3 runs to 11 residues.

The V and J genes are TRBV6-5 and TRBJ1-2; D is unclear. This CDR3 region has 12 residues. The germline gives CDR1 MNHEY, CDR2 SVGAGI. V was trimmed by 6 bases and J by 5 bases, leaving 10 bases between them. The CDR3 protein is CASSLSGYGYTF. The CDR3 DNA reads as TGTGCCAGCAGCTTATCGGGGTATGGCTACACCTTC.

V gene TRBV27 combines with J gene TRBJ1-1; 10 nucleotides align to TRBD1. The CDR3 is 17 amino acids. Trimming at V came to 1 base and at J to 4 bases, leaving 9 bases not matched to a gene. CDR1 is MNHEY, CDR2 SMNVEV, per germline (reference sequence). This chain's CDR3 is CASSLLPGQGMGTEAFF. The CDR3 DNA follows: TGTGCCAGCAGTTTATTGCCGGGACAGGGGATGGGCACTGAAGCTTTCTTT.

CDR3 bases: TGTGCCAGCTCACCACCGGCTAGCCAGGAGACCCAGTACTTC. This sequence encodes CASSPPASQETQYF. The chain is built from TRBV18 and TRBJ2-5; a weak D match, TRBD2 (5 bases). CDR3 length: 14 amino acids. The germline V gene has CDR1 KGHSH and CDR2 LQKENI. V shed 0 bases and J shed 5 bases, with 10 bases lying between them.

The V and J genes are TRBV28 and TRBJ1-2; 8 bases agree with TRBD1. The germline gives CDR1 MDHEN, CDR2 SYDVKM. This CDR3 region has 12 residues. V lost 6 bases and J lost 4; bases outside the gene matches: 1. CDR3 nucleotide sequence: TGTGCCAGCAGCAGGGGGCTCTATGGCTACACCTTC. This sequence encodes CASSRGLYGYTF.

The rearrangement uses TRBV5-4 and TRBJ2-5; tentative D call: TRBD2 (6 bases). CDR1 SGHNT and CDR2 YYREEE come from the germline V gene (reference sequence). The length of the CDR3 is 16 residues. V was clipped by 2 bases and J by 5 bases, with 19 bases between them. CDR3 DNA: TGTGCCAGCAGCTTAGGACGGAAACTAGCCTCGGAGACCCAGTACTTC. It encodes CASSLGRKLASETQYF.

This clone was detected only once. CDR3 region: CASSSSRDRGGYGYTF. In nucleotides, the CDR3 is TGTGCCAGCAGCTCCTCCCGGGACAGGGGAGGGTATGGCTACACCTTC. The V and J genes are TRBV7-9 and TRBJ1-2, with 10 positions matching TRBD1. Trimming took 4 bases from V and 5 from J; bases not matched to a gene: 10. The CDR3 sequence is 16 residues long. Germline assignment: CDR1 SEHNR and CDR2 FQNEAQ (reference sequence).

The V gene is TRBV19, the J gene TRBJ2-1, with D perhaps TRBD1 (6 bases). The CDR3 is made up of 16 amino acids. V lost 0 bases, J lost 4 bases, and 13 bases lay in between. Germline V CDR1 and CDR2: LNHDA, SQIVND (reference sequence). The CDR3 DNA sequence: TGTGCCAGTAGTATAGATCAGGGGCCCGTGTACAATGAGCAGTTCTTC. This encodes CASSIDQGPVYNEQFF.

The chain is built from TRBV4-2 and TRBJ2-3, with 7 bases identical to TRBD2. The CDR3 totals 16 residues. Trimming removed 4 bases from V and 0 bases from J; junction bases left unmatched: 7. Germline V gene sequence: CDR1 LGHNA, CDR2 YNFKEQ. The CDR3 region is CASSLGLAGSTDTQYF. The CDR3 coding sequence is TGTGCCAGCAGCCTGGGGTTAGCGGGCAGCACAGATACGCAGTATTTT.

V is TRBV7-2 and J is TRBJ1-1; D uncertain. The V gene's germline CDR1 is SGHTA and CDR2 FQGNSA. This CDR3 spans 13 amino acids. Trimming removed 6 bases from V and 2 bases from J, with 10 bases in between. CDR3 nucleotide sequence: TGTGCCAGCAGGGAGGGCGGAAACACTGAAGCTTTCTTT. Protein: CASREGGNTEAFF.

This rearrangement joins TRBV11-2 to TRBJ2-2, with TRBD1 matching over 9 bases. CDR1 and CDR2 from the germline V gene are SGHAT and FQNNGV. The CDR3 spans 15 residues. V trimming: 5 bases; J trimming: 6 bases; junction bases outside the gene matches: 7. Written as DNA, the CDR3 is TGTGCCAGCAGCACAGGGGGCGCAGGCGCCGGGGAGCTGTTTTTT. This translates into CASSTGGAGAGELFF.

V and J are TRBV11-2 and TRBJ2-1; 8 bases are a match to TRBD1. Germline assignment: CDR1 SGHAT and CDR2 FQNNGV. The J segment lost 2 bases and the V segment lost 6 bases, leaving 6 bases of the junction unmatched. The CDR3 length is 15 residues. The CDR3 spells CASRSQGATYNEQFF. CDR3 DNA: TGTGCCAGCAGATCCCAGGGGGCAACCTACAATGAGCAGTTCTTC. Full variable domain (rest looked up from reference TRBV11-2 and TRBJ2-1): EAGVAQSPRYKIIEKRQSVAFWCNPISGHATLYWYQQILGQGPKLLIQFQNNGVVDDSQLPKDRFSAERLKGVDSTLKIQPAKLEDSAVYLCASRSQGATYNEQFFGPGTRLTVL.

The rearrangement uses TRBV6-5 and TRBJ1-2, with 8 bases lining up with TRBD1. CDR1 is MNHEY and CDR2 is SVGAGI in the germline V gene. V shed 2 bases, J shed 7 bases, and the junction held 6 bases outside the gene matches. The CDR3 is 14 amino acids. The CDR3 loop reads CASSYQTGAGGYTF. The CDR3 region has the DNA TGTGCCAGCAGTTACCAGACAGGGGCTGGTGGCTACACCTTC.

The gene calls are TRBV5-4 and TRBJ2-5; TRBD2 matches at 7 bases. This CDR3 region has 14 residues. CDR1 SGHNT and CDR2 YYREEE come from the germline V gene (reference sequence). After removal of 2 bases from V and 5 bases from J, the junction contained 6 bases not matched to a gene. The CDR3 sequence is CASSFGWGGETQYF. For the CDR3, the DNA is TGTGCCAGCAGCTTTGGATGGGGGGGGGAGACCCAGTACTTC.

A single count supports this clone. V is TRBV6-5 and J is TRBJ2-3; 7 bases map to TRBD2. Germline V gives CDR1 MNHEY, CDR2 SVGAGI. V lost 0 bases and J lost 5; bases outside the gene matches: 2. The CDR3 consists of 14 residues. CDR3 in DNA: TGTGCCAGCAGTTACTCGGCGGGGGTAGATACGCAGTATTTT. Encoded protein: CASSYSAGVDTQYF.

This clone has just one count. Other DNA sequences in the sample encode the same CDR3. This rearrangement joins TRBV18 to TRBJ1-4; no reliable D call. Per germline, CDR1 KGHSH and CDR2 LQKENI. The V end was cut by 3 bases, the J end by 0 bases, with 8 bases between. The CDR3 totals 15 residues. CDR3 residues: CASSPLGATNEKLFF. CDR3 bases: TGTGCCAGCTCACCTCTCGGGGCAACTAATGAAAAACTGTTTTTT.

This clone appeared once. The genes are TRBV19 and TRBJ2-4; unclear D gene. This CDR3 region has 13 residues. V was cut by 10 bases and J by 9 bases, with 19 bases left in between. Germline assignment: CDR1 LNHDA and CDR2 SQIVND (reference sequence). The CDR3, as DNA: TGTGCCACCACCAACCTCGGGTCTGGCATTCAGTACTTC. Residues: CATTNLGSGIQYF. Full variable domain (rest looked up from reference TRBV19 and TRBJ2-4): DGGITQSPKYLFRKEGQNVTLSCEQNLNHDAMYWYRQDPGQGLRLIYYSQIVNDFQKGDIAEGYSVSREKKESFPLTVTSAQKNPTAFYLCATTNLGSGIQYFGAGTRLSVL.

The chain employs TRBV6-5 and TRBJ1-3; D is perhaps TRBD1 (5 bases). Deletions cut 4 bases from V and 2 bases from J, with 15 bases between. Germline CDR1 MNHEY, CDR2 SVGAGI. The CDR3 loop spans 16 amino acids. The CDR3 bases are TGTGCCAGCAGTTCGGCAAGTAGGGGCGCTGGAAACACCATATATTTT. Amino acid sequence: CASSSASRGAGNTIYF.

The chain has TRBV2 and TRBJ1-5; perhaps TRBD1 as D (6 bases). The V gene's germline CDR1 is SNHLY and CDR2 FYNNEI. V was pared by 3 bases and J by 6 bases, with 15 bases between. This CDR3 contains 15 residues. The CDR3 DNA reads as TGTGCCAGCAGTGATCGAGGGGGTCGGGGTCAGCCCCAGCATTTT. Translation gives CASSDRGGRGQPQHF.

The chain couples TRBV18 to TRBJ2-6, with TRBD1 as a possible D gene (6 bases). In germline, CDR1 is KGHSH, CDR2 LQKENI. This CDR3 region has 17 residues. Between the trimmed V and J ends, which lost 2 bases and 1 base, there was a span of 12 bases. In DNA, the CDR3 is TGTGCCAGCTCACCAGCCAGGGGCTTTTCTGGGGCCAACGTCCTGACTTTC. It codes for CASSPARGFSGANVLTF. Drawing the rest from reference TRBV18 and TRBJ2-6, the complete variable domain is NAGVMQNPRHLVRRRGQEARLRCSPMKGHSHVYWYRQLPEEGLKFMVYLQKENIIDESGMPKERFSAEFPKEGPSILRIQQVVRGDSAAYFCASSPARGFSGANVLTFGAGSRLTVL.

V usage is TRBV7-8 and J usage is TRBJ2-2, with TRBD1 as a possible D gene (5 bases). The CDR3 totals 16 residues. The V gene lost 6 bases and the J gene lost 3 bases, with 17 bases spanning the gap. Germline V gives CDR1 SGHVS, CDR2 FQNEAQ. This CDR3 reads CASRRMPSRDTGELFF. The CDR3 nucleotides are TGTGCCAGCAGACGGATGCCGAGCAGGGACACCGGGGAGCTGTTTTTT. The entire variable domain, with the rest obtained from reference TRBV7-8 and TRBJ2-2, is as follows: GAGVSQSPRYKVAKRGQDVALRCDPISGHVSLFWYQQALGQGPEFLTYFQNEAQLDKSGLPSDRFFAERPEGSVSTLKIQRTQQEDSAVYLCASRRMPSRDTGELFFGEGSRLTVL.